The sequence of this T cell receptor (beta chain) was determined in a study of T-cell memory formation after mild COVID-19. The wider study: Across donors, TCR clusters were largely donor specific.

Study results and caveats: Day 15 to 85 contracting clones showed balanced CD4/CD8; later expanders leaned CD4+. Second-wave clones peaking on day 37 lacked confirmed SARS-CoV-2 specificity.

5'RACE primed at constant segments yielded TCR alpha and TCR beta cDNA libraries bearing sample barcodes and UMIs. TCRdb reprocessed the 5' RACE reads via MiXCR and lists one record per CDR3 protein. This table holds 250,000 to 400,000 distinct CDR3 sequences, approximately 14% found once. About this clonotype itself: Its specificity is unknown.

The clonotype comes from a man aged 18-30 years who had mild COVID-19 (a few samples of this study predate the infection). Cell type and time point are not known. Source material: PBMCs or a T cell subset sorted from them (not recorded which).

CDR3 nucleotide sequence: TGCGCCAGCAGCCATTATCAGGGGAACACTGAAGCTTTCTTT. This gives the protein CASSHYQGNTEAFF. The genes are TRBV4-1 and TRBJ1-1, with D possibly TRBD1 on 5 matching bases. The CDR3 has 14 residues. Germline CDR1 is MGHRA and CDR2 is YSYEKL. Between the trimmed V and J ends, which lost 3 bases and 1 base, there was a span of 9 bases.